A selection of T cell receptor beta chains follows, all from one sample in a study of T cell clonotyping in hematopoietic cell transplantation. The method was immunoSEQ multiplex PCR; TCRdb's version includes in-frame clones alone and lacks a portion of them. This repertoire shows roughly 8,400 clones, over 85% found once; its top ten account for under 7.5%. Material: PBMCs, obtained 100 days after allogeneic stem cell transplant. Every receptor here comes from a male patient aged 45-60 years who had an allogeneic stem cell transplant from a related donor, so T cells may come from the graft donor. Some clones in this sample may be carry-over from other donors' samples. The CDR3 runs from the conserved cysteine through the conserved F or W. The order of the fields is clone size, J gene, D gene, V gene, CDR3 DNA, CDR3 protein. The D gene is left open where the match is weak. Rows may omit the clone size; those that give it use once, few, many or a size class.

.,TRBJ1-2,.,TRBV11-2,TGTGCCAGCAGCCTCATCCACAGGGAATATGGCTACACCTTC,CASSLIHREYGYTF
.,TRBJ1-1,.,TRBV5-1,TGCGCCAGCAGCTTGGCCGCTGGGCAGGGACCTAACACTGAAGCTTTCTTT,CASSLAAGQGPNTEAFF
.,TRBJ2-7,.,TRBV19,TGTGCCAGTAGTCCAGTGGGAGGGGGTCACGAGCAGTACTTC,CASSPVGGGHEQYF
.,TRBJ2-1,.,TRBV6-5,TGTGCCAGCAGTTTATTGGTGAGCTCCTACAATGAGCAGTTCTTC,CASSLLVSSYNEQFF
.,TRBJ2-7,.,TRBV21-1,TGTGCCAGCAGCAACTTCACACCCCAAGTGTCGGACGAGCAGTACTTC,CASSNFTPQVSDEQYF
.,TRBJ1-2,TRBD1,TRBV27,TGTGCCAGCAGTCCCGGACAGGGGGCGCGGTATGGCTACACCTTC,CASSPGQGARYGYTF
.,TRBJ1-2,.,TRBV28,TGTGCCAGCAGTTCACAGGGTCAAGGCTACACCTTC,CASSSQGQGYTF
.,TRBJ2-5,TRBD2,TRBV19,TGTGCCAGTAGTATGCCATTGGCGGGGGAAGAGACCCAGTACTTC,CASSMPLAGEETQYF
.,TRBJ2-1,TRBD2,TRBV7-3,TGTGCCAGCAGCTTACACGGGACTACTGAGCAGTTCTTC,CASSLHGTTEQFF
.,TRBJ2-2,TRBD2,TRBV19,TGTGCCAGTAGTAACCGACTAGCGGGAGCGATCGGGGAGCTGTTTTTT,CASSNRLAGAIGELFF
once,TRBJ2-7,.,TRBV7-8,TGTGCCAGCAGCCCATTTGAAAGCCTCAACGAGCAGTACTTC,CASSPFESLNEQYF
.,TRBJ1-4,TRBD1,TRBV7-3,TGTGCCAGCAGCCTTCAAGGCGTGGGACAGAAAAATGAAAAACTGTTTTTT,CASSLQGVGQKNEKLFF
.,TRBJ2-7,TRBD1,TRBV19,TGTGCCAGTAGTATGGGACAGTACGAGCAGTACTTC,CASSMGQYEQYF
once,TRBJ2-7,TRBD1,TRBV7-8,TGTGCCAGCAGCTTCCCGGGACAGGGTGAGCAGTACTTC,CASSFPGQGEQYF
.,TRBJ1-2,.,TRBV27,TGTGCCAGCAGTTCTCTCTTCACGAGGGATAGTAACTATGGCTACACCTTC,CASSSLFTRDSNYGYTF
.,TRBJ2-3,.,TRBV7-2,TGTGCCAGCAGCTTATCGTTCCATACAGATACGCAGTATTTT,CASSLSFHTDTQYF
.,TRBJ2-1,.,TRBV7-2,TGTGCCAGCAGCTTAGGCCCCTTCTCCACTGAGCAGTTCTTC,CASSLGPFSTEQFF
.,TRBJ1-5,.,TRBV28,TGTGCCAGCATAGTCGGCACGCAAGCAGGTAGAGGTCAGCCCCAGCATTTT,CASIVGTQAGRGQPQHF
.,TRBJ2-1,.,TRBV5-1,TGCGCCAGCAGCTTCAGGAGTTACAATGAGCAGTTCTTC,CASSFRSYNEQFF
.,TRBJ2-2,TRBD1,TRBV4-1,TGCGCCAGCAGCCAAGAGGGAGCCGGGACAGGGAGGCAAAACGGGGAGCTGTTTTTT,CASSQEGAGTGRQNGELFF
.,TRBJ1-1,.,TRBV6-1,TGTGCCAGCAGTGAGGTGTCGTACACTGAAGCTTTCTTT,CASSEVSYTEAFF
.,TRBJ2-7,.,TRBV6-6,TGTGCCAGCAGTTACCAGGGAGAAGGGTACGAGCAGTACTTC,CASSYQGEGYEQYF
.,TRBJ2-5,.,TRBV9,TGTGCCAGCAGCGTAGGGGGTGGGAGGACCCAGTACTTC,CASSVGGGRTQYF
.,TRBJ2-1,.,TRBV16,TGTGCCAGCAGCCGCCGGGGGCCGACATACAATGAGCAGTTCTTC,CASSRRGPTYNEQFF
.,TRBJ2-7,.,TRBV4-1,TGCGCCAGCAGCCAAGATAGGGGGGGATACTCCTACGAGCAGTACTTC,CASSQDRGGYSYEQYF
.,TRBJ2-7,.,TRBV9,TGTGCCAGCAGCGCCTCTAAGGGGGGGGCTCTATACGAGCAGTACTTC,CASSASKGGALYEQYF
.,TRBJ2-7,TRBD1,TRBV5-6,TGTGCCAGCAGCGGGGACAGGCTTCCCTACGAGCAGTACTTC,CASSGDRLPYEQYF
once,TRBJ2-5,.,TRBV7-9,TGTGCCAGCAGCTTACAAGGGATGCAAGAGACCCAGTACTTC,CASSLQGMQETQYF
.,TRBJ2-1,TRBD1,TRBV19,TGTGCCAGTAAAGACCAGGGGGCGTCCAATGAGCAGTTCTTC,CASKDQGASNEQFF
.,TRBJ2-3,TRBD2,TRBV19,TGTGCCAGTAGTATAACTAGCGGGACCACAGATACGCAGTATTTT,CASSITSGTTDTQYF
.,TRBJ2-5,.,TRBV4-1,TGCGCCAGCAGCCAAGAATCCCGAGGCGAGACCCAGTACTTC,CASSQESRGETQYF
.,TRBJ2-7,.,TRBV5-1,TGCGCCAGCAGCTTCCGGGACTCCCACTACGAGCAGTACTTC,CASSFRDSHYEQYF
.,TRBJ2-2,.,TRBV5-1,TGCGCCAGCAGTCCCGAGGCGGGGGCGTTGGACGGGGAGCTGTTTTTT,CASSPEAGALDGELFF
.,TRBJ1-3,TRBD1,TRBV5-5,TGTGCCAGCAGCTTGGTTGGACAGGCTGGAAACACCATATATTTT,CASSLVGQAGNTIYF
.,TRBJ2-1,TRBD2,TRBV19,TGTGCCAGTAGTATTAGTGGCGGGAGCGTAAATGAGCAGTTCTTC,CASSISGGSVNEQFF
.,TRBJ2-1,.,TRBV28,TGTGCCAGCAGTTCATCTGGAGTCTACAATGAGCAGTTCTTC,CASSSSGVYNEQFF
.,TRBJ2-7,TRBD1,TRBV15,TGTGCCACCAGCAGAGGTGGGACAGGGGAATACGAGCAGTACTTC,CATSRGGTGEYEQYF
.,TRBJ2-7,TRBD1,TRBV11-3,TGTGCCAGCAGCTTAGGGCGGGACAGGGGTACTTACGAGCAGTACTTC,CASSLGRDRGTYEQYF
.,TRBJ2-3,.,TRBV11-3,TGTGCCAGCAGCTTAGATCTGGGAGATACGCAGTATTTT,CASSLDLGDTQYF
.,TRBJ2-2,TRBD2,TRBV7-2,TGTGCCAGCAGCTATTTAGCGGGGCGGGACACCGGGGAGCTGTTTTTT,CASSYLAGRDTGELFF
.,TRBJ1-2,.,TRBV7-8,TGTGCCAGCACCGAAGGGGCTTTTAACTATGGCTACACCTTC,CASTEGAFNYGYTF
.,TRBJ1-5,.,TRBV21-1,TGTGCCAGCAGCAAAGTATTAAACGGGGACAGGACTGGCAATCAGCCCCAGCATTTT,CASSKVLNGDRTGNQPQHF